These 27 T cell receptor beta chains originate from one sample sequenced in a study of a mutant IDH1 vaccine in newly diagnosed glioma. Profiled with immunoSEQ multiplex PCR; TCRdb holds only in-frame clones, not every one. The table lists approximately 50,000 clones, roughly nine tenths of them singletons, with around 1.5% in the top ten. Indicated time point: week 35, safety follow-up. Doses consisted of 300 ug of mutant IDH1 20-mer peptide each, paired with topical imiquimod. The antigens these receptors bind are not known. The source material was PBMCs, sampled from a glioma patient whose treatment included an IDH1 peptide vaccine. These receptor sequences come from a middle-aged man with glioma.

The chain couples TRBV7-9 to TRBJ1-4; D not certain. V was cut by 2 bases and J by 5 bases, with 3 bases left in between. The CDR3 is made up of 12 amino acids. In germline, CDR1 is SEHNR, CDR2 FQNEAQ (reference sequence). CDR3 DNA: TGTGCCAGCAGCTTAAGGAATGAAAAACTGTTTTTT. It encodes CASSLRNEKLFF.

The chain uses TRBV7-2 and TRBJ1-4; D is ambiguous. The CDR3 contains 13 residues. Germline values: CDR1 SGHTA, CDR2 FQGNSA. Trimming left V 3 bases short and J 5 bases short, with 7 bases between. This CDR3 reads CASSFLWNEKLFF. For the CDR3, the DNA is TGTGCCAGCAGCTTCCTCTGGAATGAAAAACTGTTTTTT.

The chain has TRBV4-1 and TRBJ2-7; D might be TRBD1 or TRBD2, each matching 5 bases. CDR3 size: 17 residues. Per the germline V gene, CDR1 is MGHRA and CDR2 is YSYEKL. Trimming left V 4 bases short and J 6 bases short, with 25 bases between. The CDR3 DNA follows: TGCGCCAGCAGCCGGACCCCGGGACGGACTTGGGCCGGCGAGCAGTACTTC. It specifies CASSRTPGRTWAGEQYF.

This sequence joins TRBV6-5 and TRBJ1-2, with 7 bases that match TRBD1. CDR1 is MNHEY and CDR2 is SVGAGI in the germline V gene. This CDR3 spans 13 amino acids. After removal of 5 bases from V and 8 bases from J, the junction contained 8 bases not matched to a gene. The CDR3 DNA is TGTGCCAGCAGTCGGCTGACAGGGAGAGGCTACACCTTC. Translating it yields CASSRLTGRGYTF.

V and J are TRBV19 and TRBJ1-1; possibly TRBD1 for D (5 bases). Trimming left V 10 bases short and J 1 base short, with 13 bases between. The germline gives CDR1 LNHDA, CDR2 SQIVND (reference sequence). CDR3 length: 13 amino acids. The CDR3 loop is CATAQGENTEAFF. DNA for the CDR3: TGTGCCACCGCTCAGGGAGAGAACACTGAAGCTTTCTTT.

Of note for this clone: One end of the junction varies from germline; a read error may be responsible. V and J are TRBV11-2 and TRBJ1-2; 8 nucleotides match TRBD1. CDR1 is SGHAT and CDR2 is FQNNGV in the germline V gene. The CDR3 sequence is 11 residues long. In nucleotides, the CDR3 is TGTGCCAGCAGCTTTAGGACAGGGCTTGCCTTC. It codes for CASSFRTGLAF.

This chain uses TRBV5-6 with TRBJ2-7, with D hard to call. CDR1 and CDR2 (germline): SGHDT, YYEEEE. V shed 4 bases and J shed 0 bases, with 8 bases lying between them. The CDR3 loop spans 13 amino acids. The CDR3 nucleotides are TGTGCCAGCAGCCGCTATGACTCCTACGAGCAGTACTTC. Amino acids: CASSRYDSYEQYF.

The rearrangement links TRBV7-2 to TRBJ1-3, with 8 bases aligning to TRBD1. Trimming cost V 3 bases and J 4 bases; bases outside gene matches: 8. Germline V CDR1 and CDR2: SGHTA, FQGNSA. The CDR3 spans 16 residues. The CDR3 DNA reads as TGTGCCAGCAGCTTTTCCGGGACAGGTCTCGGAAACACCATATATTTT. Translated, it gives CASSFSGTGLGNTIYF.

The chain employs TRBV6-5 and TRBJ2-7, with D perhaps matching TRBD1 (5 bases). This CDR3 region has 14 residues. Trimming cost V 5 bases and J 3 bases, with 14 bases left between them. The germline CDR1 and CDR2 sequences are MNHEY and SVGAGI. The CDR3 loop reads CASSRQGSVYEQYF. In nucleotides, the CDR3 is TGTGCCAGCAGTCGGCAGGGATCGGTCTACGAGCAGTACTTC.

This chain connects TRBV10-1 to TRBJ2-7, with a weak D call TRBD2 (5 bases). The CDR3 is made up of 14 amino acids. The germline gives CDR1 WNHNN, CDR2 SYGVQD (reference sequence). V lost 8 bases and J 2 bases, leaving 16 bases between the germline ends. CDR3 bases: TGCGCCAGCGCCCGGAGGCAGGAAGCCTACGAGCAGTACTTC. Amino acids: CASARRQEAYEQYF.

The CDR3 sequence is CASSLQGASSNEKLFF. In nucleotides, the CDR3 is TGTGCCAGCAGTCTCCAGGGGGCATCCTCTAATGAAAAACTGTTTTTT. The chain joins TRBV28 to TRBJ1-4; TRBD1 aligns across 8 bases. With 5 bases clipped from V and 3 bases from J, the junction kept 8 bases outside the gene matches. Germline V gene data show CDR1 as MDHEN and CDR2 as SYDVKM. The CDR3 runs to 16 residues.

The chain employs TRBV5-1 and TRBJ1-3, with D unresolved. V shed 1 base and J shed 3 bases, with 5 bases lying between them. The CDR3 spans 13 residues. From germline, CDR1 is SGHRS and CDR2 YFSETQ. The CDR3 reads CASSLNGGNTIYF. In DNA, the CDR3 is TGCGCCAGCAGCTTGAACGGTGGAAACACCATATATTTT.

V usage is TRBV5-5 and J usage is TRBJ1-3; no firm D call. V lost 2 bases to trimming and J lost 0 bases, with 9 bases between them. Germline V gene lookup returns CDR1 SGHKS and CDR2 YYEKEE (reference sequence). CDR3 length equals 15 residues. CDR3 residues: CASSFDGSSGNTIYF. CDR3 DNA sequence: TGTGCCAGCAGCTTCGACGGTAGCTCTGGAAACACCATATATTTT.

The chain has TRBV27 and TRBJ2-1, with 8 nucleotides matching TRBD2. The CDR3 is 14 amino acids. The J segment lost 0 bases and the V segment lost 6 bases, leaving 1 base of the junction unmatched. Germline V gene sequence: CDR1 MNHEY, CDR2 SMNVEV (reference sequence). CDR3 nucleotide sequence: TGTGCCAGCAGAAGCGGGAGCTCCTACAATGAGCAGTTCTTC. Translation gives CASRSGSSYNEQFF.

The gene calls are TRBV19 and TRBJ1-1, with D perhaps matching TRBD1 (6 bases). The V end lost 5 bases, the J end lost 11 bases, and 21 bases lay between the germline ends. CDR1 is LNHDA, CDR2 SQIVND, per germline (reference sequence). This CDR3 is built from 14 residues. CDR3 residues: CASSDVTGYGGAFF. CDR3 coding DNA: TGTGCCAGTAGTGATGTGACAGGCTACGGAGGGGCTTTCTTT. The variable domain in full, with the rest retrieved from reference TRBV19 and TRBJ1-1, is DGGITQSPKYLFRKEGQNVTLSCEQNLNHDAMYWYRQDPGQGLRLIYYSQIVNDFQKGDIAEGYSVSREKKESFPLTVTSAQKNPTAFYLCASSDVTGYGGAFFGQGTRLTVV.

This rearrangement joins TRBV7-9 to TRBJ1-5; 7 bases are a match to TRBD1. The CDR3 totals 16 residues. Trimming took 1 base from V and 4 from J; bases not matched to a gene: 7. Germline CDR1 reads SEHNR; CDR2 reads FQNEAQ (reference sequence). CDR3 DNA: TGTGCCAGCAGCTTAGGTGGGAACAGGGGTAATCAGCCCCAGCATTTT. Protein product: CASSLGGNRGNQPQHF.

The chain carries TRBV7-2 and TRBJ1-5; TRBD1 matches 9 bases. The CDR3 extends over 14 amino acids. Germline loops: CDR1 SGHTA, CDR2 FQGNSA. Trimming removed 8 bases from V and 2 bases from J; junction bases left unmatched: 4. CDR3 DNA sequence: TGTGCCAGCCGGGACAGGGTCGGCAATCAGCCCCAGCATTTT. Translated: CASRDRVGNQPQHF. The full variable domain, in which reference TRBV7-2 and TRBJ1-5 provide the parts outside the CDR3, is GAGVSQSPSNKVTEKGKDVELRCDPISGHTALYWYRQSLGQGLEFLIYFQGNSAPDKSGLPSDRFSAERTGGSVSTLTIQRTQQEDSAVYLCASRDRVGNQPQHFGDGTRLSIL.

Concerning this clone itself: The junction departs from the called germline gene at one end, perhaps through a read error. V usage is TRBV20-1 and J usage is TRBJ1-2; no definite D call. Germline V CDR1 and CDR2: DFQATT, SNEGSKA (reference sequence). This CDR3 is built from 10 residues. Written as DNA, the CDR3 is TGCAGTGCTAGGATTGGCCGAGACCAATTC. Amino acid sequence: CSARIGRDQF.

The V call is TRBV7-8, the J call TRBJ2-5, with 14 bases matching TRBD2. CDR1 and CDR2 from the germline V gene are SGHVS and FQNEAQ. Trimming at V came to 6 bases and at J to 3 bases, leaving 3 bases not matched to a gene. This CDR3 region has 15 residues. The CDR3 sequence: CASSQGLAGEETQYF. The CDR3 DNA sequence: TGTGCCAGCAGTCAGGGACTAGCGGGAGAAGAGACCCAGTACTTC.

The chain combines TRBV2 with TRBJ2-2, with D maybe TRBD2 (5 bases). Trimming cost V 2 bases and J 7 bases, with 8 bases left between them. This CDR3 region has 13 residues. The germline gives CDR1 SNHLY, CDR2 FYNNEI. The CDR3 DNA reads TGTGCCAGCAGTGAAACTAGAAACGGGGAGCTGTTTTTT. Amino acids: CASSETRNGELFF.

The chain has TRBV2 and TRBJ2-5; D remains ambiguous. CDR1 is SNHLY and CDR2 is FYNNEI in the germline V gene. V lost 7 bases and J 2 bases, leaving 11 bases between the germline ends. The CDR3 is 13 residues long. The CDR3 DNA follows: TGTGCCAGCATAAACGGAGAGCAAGAGACCCAGTACTTC. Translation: CASINGEQETQYF.

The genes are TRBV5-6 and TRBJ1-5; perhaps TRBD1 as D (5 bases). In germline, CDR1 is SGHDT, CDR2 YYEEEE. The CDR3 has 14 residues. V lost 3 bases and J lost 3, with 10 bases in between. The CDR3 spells CASSSSGANQPQHF. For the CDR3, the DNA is TGTGCCAGCAGCTCCAGTGGGGCCAATCAGCCCCAGCATTTT.

CDR3 sequence: CASSDSLGQGDYGYTF. The DNA for the CDR3 is TGTGCCAGCAGTGATAGCCTGGGACAGGGTGACTATGGCTACACCTTC. The chain couples TRBV7-9 to TRBJ1-2, with 9 bases that match TRBD1. The ends lost 6 bases at V and 3 bases at J; junction bases unmatched: 11. This CDR3 has 16 amino acids. Germline CDR1 and CDR2: SEHNR and FQNEAQ (reference sequence).

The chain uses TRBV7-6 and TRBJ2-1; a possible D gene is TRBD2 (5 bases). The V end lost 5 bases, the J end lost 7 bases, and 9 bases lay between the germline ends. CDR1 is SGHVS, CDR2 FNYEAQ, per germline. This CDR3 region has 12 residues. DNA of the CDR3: TGTGCCAGCAGCAACTCGGGAAATGAGCAGTTCTTC. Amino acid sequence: CASSNSGNEQFF.

The CDR3 region is CASSQGDSNIYEQYF. CDR3 DNA sequence: TGTGCCAGCAGCCAAGGGGACAGTAATATCTACGAGCAGTACTTC. This sequence joins TRBV4-2 and TRBJ2-7, with 7 bases matching TRBD1. Germline loops: CDR1 LGHNA, CDR2 YNFKEQ. V shed 1 base, J shed 3 bases, and the junction held 6 bases outside the gene matches. This CDR3 is built from 15 residues.

The CDR3 loop is CASSSLTRDGPQHF. The CDR3 DNA reads TGTGCCAGCAGTTCTCTGACCCGGGACGGCCCCCAGCATTTT. The chain recombines TRBV27 with TRBJ1-5; tentatively, D is TRBD1 (5 bases). From germline, CDR1 is MNHEY and CDR2 SMNVEV (reference sequence). CDR3 length: 14 amino acids. With 4 bases removed from V and 10 bases from J, the gap between germline ends came to 17 bases.

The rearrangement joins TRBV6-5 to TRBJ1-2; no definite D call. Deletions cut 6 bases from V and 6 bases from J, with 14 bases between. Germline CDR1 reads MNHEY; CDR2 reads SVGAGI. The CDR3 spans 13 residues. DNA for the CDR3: TGTGCCAGCAGCCCTGGTTTTAGGGATGGCTACACCTTC. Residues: CASSPGFRDGYTF.